One sample yielded the 22 T cell receptor beta chains listed below, sequenced in a study of beta chain features in type 1 diabetes (dated by TCRdb to between 2018 and 2020). The library was generated by the immunoSEQ multiplex PCR assay. All of the isolated RNA was reverse transcribed with the High Capacity cDNA Reverse Transcription Kit, so expressed TCRB transcripts were sequenced. Sourced from immuneACCESS, this table was stored by TCRdb with only in-frame sequences that have V and J called. A share of the clones is absent; for the studies checked, an unresolved V gene accounts for under half, and the remainder has no known explanation. This sample comprises around 300,000 clones, approximately 8.1% of them detected only once. In total, the top ten clones hold approximately 0.93% of the sample. Sample: central memory CD4+ T cells from blood. The receptor source for this set is a woman between 18 and 29 years old in good health.

Details on this clone: The junction and the germline gene differ at one end; a read error may be behind it. V usage is TRBV10-3 and J usage is TRBJ2-7, with D unclear. Germline loops: CDR1 ENHRY, CDR2 SYGVKD. CDR3 length: 13 amino acids. CDR3: CASSYSYELAQYF. The DNA for the CDR3 is TGTGCCAGCAGTTACTCGTATGAGCTGGCGCAGTACTTC.

This clone was counted at least ten times. The chain has TRBV5-1 and TRBJ1-3, with TRBD1 as a possible D gene (5 bases). There are 14 residues in the CDR3. Germline values: CDR1 SGHRS, CDR2 YFSETQ. Deletions cut 3 bases from V and 0 bases from J, with 7 bases between. Written as DNA, the CDR3 is TGCGCCAGCAGCTACGACAGCTCTGGAAACACCATATATTTT. As protein: CASSYDSSGNTIYF.

A note on this clone: At one end the junction does not follow the germline gene, possibly because of a read error. The rearrangement uses TRBV30 and TRBJ1-2; no definite D call. The CDR3 extends over 16 amino acids. Germline V gene lookup returns CDR1 GTSNPN and CDR2 SVGIG (reference sequence). CDR3 coding DNA: TGTGCCTGGAGTGCCCACCTCCCCTTAGCTAACTATGACTACACCTTC. Translating it yields CAWSAHLPLANYDYTF.

This clone has just a few counts. CDR3 sequence: CASSPRGATNTGELFF. Here the CDR3 DNA reads TGTGCCAGCTCACCACGCGGGGCGACGAACACCGGGGAGCTGTTTTTT. V is TRBV18 and J is TRBJ2-2; a weak D match, TRBD2 (6 bases). Germline CDR1 is KGHSH and CDR2 is LQKENI. The germline V and J ends were trimmed by 1 base and 0 bases, with 9 bases remaining between them. CDR3 size: 16 residues.

A remark on this clone: One end of the junction does not line up with germline, which may come from a read error. This chain uses TRBV14 with TRBJ2-7; 9 bases are shared with TRBD2. There are 13 residues in the CDR3. The V gene's germline CDR1 is SGHDN and CDR2 FVKESK. Written as DNA, the CDR3 is TGTGCCAGCAGCCAGCAGGGACTAGCTTTCGAGGACTTC. Its translation is CASSQQGLAFEDF.

A remark on this clone: A much larger clone differs from this one at a single base, so this may be a read error. Different DNA sequences within this sample yield the same CDR3. CDR3 in DNA: TGTGCCAGCAGCCAGTTGGACAGGGGGTTCTCTGGCTACACCTTC. This gives the protein CASSQLDRGFSGYTF. The J gene is TRBJ1-2, the V gene TRBV14; 10 nucleotides agree with TRBD1. The CDR3 totals 15 residues. The germline CDR1 and CDR2 sequences are SGHDN and FVKESK. V was pared by 3 bases and J by 7 bases, with 8 bases of the junction left unmatched.

The V and J genes are TRBV7-3 and TRBJ1-1; D might be TRBD1 (5 bases). The CDR3 consists of 14 residues. Germline values: CDR1 SGHTA, CDR2 FQGTGA. V shed 1 base and J shed 1 base, with 7 bases lying between them. The CDR3 nucleotides are TGTGCCAGCAGCTTAAACGGGGCGAACACTGAAGCTTTCTTT. This gives the protein CASSLNGANTEAFF.

In this sample, this clone turned up a few times. The gene calls are TRBV7-9 and TRBJ1-2; D perhaps matches TRBD1 (6 bases). Germline V gene sequence: CDR1 SEHNR, CDR2 FQNEAQ (reference sequence). Between the trimmed V and J ends, which lost 8 bases and 8 bases, there was a span of 18 bases. The CDR3 consists of 13 residues. CDR3 sequence (DNA): TGTGCCAGCGCGACCCTAGGGGGAGAAGGCTACACCTTC. Protein product: CASATLGGEGYTF.

Only a few counts were recorded for this clone. A much larger clone differs by one base, so this may be a read error. This chain connects TRBV7-9 to TRBJ1-5, with 10 positions matching TRBD1. The CDR3 contains 14 residues. Germline lookup yields CDR1 SEHNR and CDR2 FQNEAQ (reference sequence). With 4 bases clipped from V and 5 bases from J, the junction kept 2 bases outside the gene matches. Here the CDR3 reads CASSSTGGDQPQHF. The CDR3 nucleotides read TGTGCCAGCAGCTCGACAGGGGGCGATCAGCCCCAGCATTTT.

This clone was seen a few times. The chain couples TRBV12-5 to TRBJ2-7, with D uncertain. The CDR3 sequence is 10 residues long. V dropped 7 bases and J dropped 11 bases, with 12 bases sitting between them. Germline CDR1 LGHNT, CDR2 FRNRAP. CDR3 loop: CASARIGEYV. The DNA for the CDR3 is TGTGCTAGTGCCAGGATCGGCGAGTACGTC.

Only a few counts were recorded for this clone. This chain uses TRBV11-1 with TRBJ1-1; no clear D. This CDR3 spans 13 amino acids. V gave up 6 bases and J gave up 0 bases, with 8 bases separating them. Germline CDR1 is SGHAT and CDR2 is FQDESV (reference sequence). CDR3 sequence: CASRLQLNTEAFF. The CDR3 DNA follows: TGTGCCAGCAGACTTCAACTGAACACTGAAGCTTTCTTT.

The rearrangement uses TRBV6-5 and TRBJ1-4, with D uncertain. This CDR3 has 13 amino acids. Deletions cut 6 bases from V and 11 bases from J, with 16 bases between. The germline V gene has CDR1 MNHEY and CDR2 SVGAGI. CDR3 sequence reads: CASSRSGVEKLFF. In DNA form, the CDR3 reads TGTGCCAGCAGCCGGTCGGGAGTGGAGAAACTGTTTTTT.

V usage is TRBV29-1 and J usage is TRBJ1-1; TRBD1 matches at 10 bases. Unmatched junction bases numbered 4, after V lost 6 bases and J lost 3 bases. This CDR3 is built from 13 residues. Looked up from germline, CDR1 is SQVTM and CDR2 is ANQGSEA. In DNA form, the CDR3 reads TGCAGCGTCTATGGACAGGGGGACACTGAAGCTTTCTTT. Protein sequence: CSVYGQGDTEAFF.

This chain uses TRBV19 with TRBJ1-6; possibly TRBD1 for D (5 bases). This CDR3 spans 16 amino acids. Trimming took off 4 bases at V and 0 bases at J, with 10 bases between the two ends. Germline CDR1 reads LNHDA; CDR2 reads SQIVND (reference sequence). CDR3 nucleotides: TGTGCCAGTAGTACGGGACCTCTCTCCTATAATTCACCCCTCCACTTT. Residues: CASSTGPLSYNSPLHF.

CDR3 protein: CASSRVDTQYF. In nucleotides, the CDR3 is TGTGCCAGCAGTCGAGTGGATACGCAGTATTTT. The genes are TRBV2 and TRBJ2-3; D is unresolved. Trimming removed 5 bases from V and 6 bases from J, with 6 bases in between. Per germline, CDR1 SNHLY and CDR2 FYNNEI. The CDR3 extends over 11 amino acids. Supplemented by reference TRBV2 and TRBJ2-3, the full variable domain reads EPEVTQTPSHQVTQMGQEVILRCVPISNHLYFYWYRQILGQKVEFLVSFYNNEISEKSEIFDDQFSVERPDGSNFTLKIRSTKLEDSAMYFCASSRVDTQYFGPGTRLTVL.

The chain links TRBV2 to TRBJ2-1; D is tentatively TRBD1 or TRBD2 (6 bases each). CDR1 and CDR2 (germline): SNHLY, FYNNEI. Trimming cost V 7 bases and J 6 bases, with 13 bases left between them. This CDR3 has 13 residues. The chain's CDR3 is CASTAGHVNEQFF. CDR3 sequence (DNA): TGTGCCAGCACGGCGGGACACGTCAATGAGCAGTTCTTC. The whole variable domain, filled in from reference TRBV2 and TRBJ2-1, reads EPEVTQTPSHQVTQMGQEVILRCVPISNHLYFYWYRQILGQKVEFLVSFYNNEISEKSEIFDDQFSVERPDGSNFTLKIRSTKLEDSAMYFCASTAGHVNEQFFGPGTRLTVL.

The chain couples TRBV6-5 to TRBJ1-4; D is uncertain. In germline, CDR1 is MNHEY, CDR2 SVGAGI. The CDR3 contains 13 residues. The V gene lost 4 bases and the J gene lost 2 bases, with 5 bases spanning the gap. The chain's CDR3 is CASSLTTNEKLFF. DNA of the CDR3: TGTGCCAGCAGTTTAACGACTAATGAAAAACTGTTTTTT.

This clone was counted between two and nine times. This chain links TRBV7-3 with TRBJ2-1, with 9 bases that match TRBD2. J gave up 0 bases and V 0 bases, and 3 bases lay outside the gene matches. This CDR3 has 17 amino acids. Germline CDR1 reads SGHTA; CDR2 reads FQGTGA. The CDR3, as DNA: TGTGCCAGCAGCTTAACTAGCGGGGGCCCCTCCTACAATGAGCAGTTCTTC. Translated: CASSLTSGGPSYNEQFF.

This clone has a handful of counts. This chain uses TRBV7-6 with TRBJ2-5, with D possibly being TRBD1 (6 bases). The CDR3 has 14 residues. V lost 6 bases to trimming and J lost 4 bases, with 15 bases between them. Germline V lookup: CDR1 SGHVS, CDR2 FNYEAQ. The CDR3 DNA reads TGTGCCAGCAGTAGACGACAGGATGGAGAGACCCAGTACTTC. Protein sequence: CASSRRQDGETQYF.

In this sample, this clone turned up a few times. V usage is TRBV27 and J usage is TRBJ2-7; a possible D gene is TRBD2 (5 bases). From germline, CDR1 is MNHEY and CDR2 SMNVEV (reference sequence). V was cut by 6 bases and J by 4 bases, with 13 bases left in between. This CDR3 has 13 amino acids. Here the CDR3 reads CASSPRGGYEQYV. The CDR3 nucleotides read TGTGCCAGCAGCCCCCGGGGTGGGTACGAGCAGTACGTC.

This clone has only a few counts. The V call is TRBV7-2, the J call TRBJ2-5; 9 bases map to TRBD1. Unmatched junction bases numbered 6, after V lost 8 bases and J lost 5 bases. CDR1 and CDR2 (germline): SGHTA, FQGNSA. The CDR3 has 13 amino acids. The CDR3 protein is CASRTGATETQYF. CDR3 sequence (DNA): TGTGCCAGCCGGACAGGGGCTACGGAGACCCAGTACTTC.

The chain carries TRBV30 and TRBJ2-2; D is unclear. The CDR3 is 14 residues long. From germline, CDR1 is GTSNPN and CDR2 SVGIG (reference sequence). V dropped 0 bases and J dropped 5 bases, with 10 bases sitting between them. The DNA for the CDR3 is TGTGCCTGGAGTGTCGGTAGTTTGACCGGGGAGCTGTTTTTT. Its protein is CAWSVGSLTGELFF.